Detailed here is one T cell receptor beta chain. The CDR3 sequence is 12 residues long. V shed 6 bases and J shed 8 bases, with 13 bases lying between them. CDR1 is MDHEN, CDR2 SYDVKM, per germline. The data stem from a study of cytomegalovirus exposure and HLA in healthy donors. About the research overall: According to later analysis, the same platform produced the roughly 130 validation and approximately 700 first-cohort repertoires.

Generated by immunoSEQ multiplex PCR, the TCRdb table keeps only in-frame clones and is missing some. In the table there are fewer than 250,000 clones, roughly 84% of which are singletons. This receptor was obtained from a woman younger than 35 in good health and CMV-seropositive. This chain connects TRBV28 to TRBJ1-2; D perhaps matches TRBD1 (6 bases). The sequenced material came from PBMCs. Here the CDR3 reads CASRGGVRGYTF. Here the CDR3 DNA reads TGTGCCAGCAGAGGGGGAGTGCGCGGCTACACCTTC.